The source of this T cell receptor (beta chain) is a study of PD-1 blockade in mismatch repair-deficient tumors. Study background: All were previously treated, progressing patients with around 12 mismatch repair-deficient cancer types.

V was clipped by 2 bases and J by 6 bases; unmatched bases: 10. Per the germline V gene, CDR1 is MGHRA and CDR2 is YSYEKL. CDR3 size: 15 residues. PCR or immunohistochemistry showed mismatch repair deficiency in every enrolled patient. Three pembrolizumab responders had their TCRs sequenced. Measured with immunoSEQ multiplex PCR; TCRdb has only the in-frame clones, and not every one. The sample has 100,000 to 150,000 clones; about 88% are singletons. The sequence derives from an adult with mismatch repair-deficient cancer. The rearrangement links TRBV4-1 to TRBJ2-7; 7 bases map to TRBD1. The specimen comprised peripheral blood, sampled 44 weeks after starting pembrolizumab. The CDR3 loop reads CASSQLTGSRGEQYF. CDR3 nucleotide sequence: TGCGCCAGCAGCCAATTGACAGGGTCCCGTGGCGAGCAGTACTTC.